The rows below give T cell receptor beta chains drawn from one sample of a study of control samples from healthy donors and cancer patients. Repertoires were generated with immunoSEQ multiplex PCR, while TCRdb's copy carries only in-frame clones and drops some. In the table there are 150,000 or so clones, just under 95% of which are singletons. Sequencing input: PBMCs. The origin of the receptors is a man between 60 and 75 years old with colorectal cancer. The CDR3 runs from the conserved cysteine through the conserved F or W. A D gene is named only where the DNA matches it firmly. The listing skips clone size in some rows; elsewhere it reads once, few, many or a size class.

.,TRBJ1-1,TRBD1,TRBV5-6,CASSLGPRTGVRAFF,TGTGCCAGCAGCTTGGGACCCAGGACAGGGGTAAGAGCTTTCTTT
.,TRBJ1-4,TRBD1,TRBV2,CASTRDRDEKLFF,TGTGCCAGCACCCGGGACAGGGATGAAAAACTGTTTTTT
.,TRBJ2-5,.,TRBV6-5,CASSDYNQETQYF,TGTGCCAGCAGCGACTACAACCAAGAGACCCAGTACTTC
.,TRBJ1-1,.,TRBV20-1,CSAKKSLEAFF,TGCAGTGCTAAGAAGTCCCTTGAAGCTTTCTTT
.,TRBJ2-5,TRBD2,TRBV27,CASSLRTSGGILETQYF,TGTGCCAGCAGTTTAAGGACTAGTGGTGGAATTCTGGAGACCCAGTACTTC
.,TRBJ1-3,.,TRBV9,CASSVGQLSGNTIYF,TGTGCCAGCAGCGTCGGACAGCTCTCTGGAAACACCATATATTTT
.,TRBJ1-5,.,TRBV5-1,CASSLGGVDQPQHF,TGCGCCAGCAGCTTGGGGGGGGTCGATCAGCCCCAGCATTTT
.,TRBJ2-1,.,TRBV10-3,CAIRSSTTGSSYNEQFF,TGTGCCATCAGATCAAGCACTACAGGAAGCTCCTACAATGAGCAGTTCTTC
.,TRBJ2-1,TRBD2,TRBV19,CASSIFAGLAGAVYNEQFF,TGTGCCAGTAGTATTTTCGCGGGACTAGCGGGGGCAGTGTACAATGAGCAGTTCTTC
.,TRBJ2-5,.,TRBV5-1,CASSSRVKETQYF,TGCGCCAGCAGCAGCAGGGTCAAAGAGACCCAGTACTTC
.,TRBJ1-6,.,TRBV5-4,CASSFDSLNSPLHF,TGTGCCAGCAGCTTCGACAGCTTAAATTCACCCCTCCACTTT
.,TRBJ2-3,.,TRBV4-1,CASSPLELDPRDTQYF,TGCGCCAGCAGCCCACTCGAACTAGACCCCAGGGATACGCAGTATTTT
.,TRBJ1-2,TRBD1,TRBV3-1/TRBV3-2,CASSRDRTGSGYTF,TGTGCCAGCAGCCGCGACAGGACAGGATCAGGCTACACCTTC
.,TRBJ1-5,.,TRBV19,CASSVGGARYSNQPQHF,TGTGCCAGTAGTGTCGGGGGCGCGAGATACAGCAATCAGCCCCAGCATTTT
.,TRBJ2-7,.,TRBV2,CARTDYLEGEQYF,TGTGCCAGGACCGACTACCTTGAAGGGGAGCAGTACTTC
.,TRBJ2-3,.,TRBV13,CASSSSSAPTDTQYF,TGTGCCAGCAGCTCCTCTAGCGCCCCCACAGATACGCAGTATTTT
.,TRBJ2-5,.,TRBV24-1,CATSDPDGTQETQYF,TGTGCCACCAGTGATCCCGACGGGACCCAAGAGACCCAGTACTTC
.,TRBJ1-5,.,TRBV28,CASSSLDNSNQPQHF,TGTGCCAGCAGTAGCCTCGACAATAGCAATCAGCCCCAGCATTTT
.,TRBJ1-5,.,TRBV28,CASSSEQKPRHF,TGTGCCAGCTCTTCCGAACAGAAACCCCGGCATTTT
.,TRBJ2-5,.,TRBV2,CASSPGPGQTQYF,TGTGCCAGCAGTCCCGGGCCAGGGCAGACCCAGTACTTC
.,TRBJ2-1,.,TRBV9,CASSPSGSYNEQFF,TGTGCCAGCAGCCCTAGTGGCTCCTACAATGAGCAGTTCTTC
.,TRBJ2-1,TRBD1,TRBV7-2,CASRSTGVGNEQFF,TGTGCCAGCAGATCGACAGGGGTGGGCAATGAGCAGTTCTTC
once,TRBJ2-5,.,TRBV11-3,CASSSRDFFETQYF,TGTGCCAGCAGCTCCAGGGACTTTTTTGAGACCCAGTACTTC
.,TRBJ2-6,.,TRBV7-2,CASSWRRSGANVLTF,TGTGCCAGCAGCTGGCGTCGCTCTGGGGCCAACGTCCTGACTTTC
.,TRBJ1-5,.,TRBV18,CASSPGHTGNQPQHF,TGTGCCAGCTCACCCGGACATACCGGCAACCAGCCCCAGCATTTT
.,TRBJ2-2,.,TRBV3-1/TRBV3-2,CASSQGELRTGELFF,TGTGCCAGCAGCCAAGGCGAGTTACGCACCGGGGAGCTGTTTTTT
.,TRBJ1-2,TRBD1,TRBV7-9,CASSPGTGPPYGYTF,TGTGCCAGCAGCCCGGGGACAGGGCCGCCCTATGGCTACACCTTC
.,TRBJ2-3,TRBD2,TRBV5-1,CASSLTSGGKVPDTQYF,TGCGCCAGCAGCTTGACTAGCGGGGGTAAGGTTCCAGATACGCAGTATTTT
.,TRBJ1-1,.,TRBV4-3,CASSQDGNTEAFF,TGCGCCAGCAGCCAAGATGGGAACACTGAAGCTTTCTTT
once,TRBJ1-4,TRBD1,TRBV5-1,CASSLGQGNEKLFF,TGCGCCAGCAGCTTAGGACAGGGGAATGAAAAACTGTTTTTT
.,TRBJ2-2,.,TRBV7-2,CASSLNSAGELFF,TGTGCCAGCAGCTTAAATTCCGCCGGGGAGCTGTTTTTT
.,TRBJ1-2,TRBD1,TRBV7-9,CASTGGADGYTF,TGTGCCAGCACAGGGGGCGCGGATGGCTACACCTTC
.,TRBJ1-1,.,TRBV5-1,CASSLEGNTEAFF,TGCGCCAGCAGCTTGGAGGGTAACACTGAAGCTTTCTTT
.,TRBJ1-6,.,TRBV7-9,CASTDSRENSPLHF,TGTGCCAGCACCGACTCCAGGGAAAATTCACCCCTCCACTTT
.,TRBJ2-3,TRBD2,TRBV7-9,CASTPGGAFVDTQYF,TGTGCCAGCACCCCCGGGGGGGCCTTTGTGGATACGCAGTATTTT
.,TRBJ1-5,TRBD1,TRBV5-6,CASSFDRGVAQHF,TGTGCCAGCAGTTTCGACAGGGGGGTGGCCCAGCATTTT
.,TRBJ2-7,.,TRBV30,CAQGRGYYEQYF,TGTGCCCAGGGGAGGGGCTACTACGAGCAGTACTTC
.,TRBJ1-6,TRBD1,TRBV5-5,CASRYRDREYSPLHF,TGTGCCAGCAGATACCGGGACAGGGAATATTCACCCCTCCACTTT
.,TRBJ1-2,TRBD1,TRBV9,CASREGQGVGGYTF,TGTGCCAGCAGGGAGGGACAGGGGGTTGGCGGCTACACCTTC
.,TRBJ1-6,.,TRBV9,CASSGGTGYNSPLHF,TGTGCCAGCAGCGGAGGGACGGGCTATAATTCACCCCTCCACTTT
.,TRBJ2-5,.,TRBV7-7,CASSQGGGNQETQYF,TGTGCCAGCAGTCAAGGGGGCGGGAACCAAGAGACCCAGTACTTC
.,TRBJ2-5,TRBD2,TRBV5-4,CASSPSGGTSYQETQYF,TGTGCCAGCAGCCCGAGCGGGGGGACTTCGTACCAAGAGACCCAGTACTTC
.,TRBJ1-2,TRBD1,TRBV5-8,CASSFGTGAGYGYTF,TGTGCCAGCAGCTTCGGTACAGGGGCAGGCTATGGCTACACCTTC
.,TRBJ2-1,.,TRBV11-2,CASSLAGEIHNEQFF,TGTGCCAGCAGCTTAGCGGGGGAAATCCACAATGAGCAGTTCTTC
.,TRBJ1-3,.,TRBV28,CASSFRGAGNTIYF,TGTGCCAGCAGTTTCAGGGGTGCTGGAAACACCATATATTTT
.,TRBJ2-3,TRBD2,TRBV3-1/TRBV3-2,CASSSGGSGGRTDTQYF,TGTGCCAGCAGCTCGGGAGGTAGCGGGGGACGCACAGATACGCAGTATTTT
once,TRBJ2-5,TRBD2,TRBV6-5,CASKSGGALETQYF,TGTGCCAGCAAGAGCGGGGGGGCTCTCGAGACCCAGTACTTC
.,TRBJ2-7,.,TRBV27,CASSRRGRGYEQYF,TGTGCCAGCAGTAGACGCGGCAGGGGATACGAGCAGTACTTC